The 27 T cell receptor beta chains listed next were all sequenced from one sample in a study of response to subunit inactivated influenza vaccine listed by TCRdb under 2018. Libraries were made using RT-PCR. Sequenced using an Illumina HiSeq 2500. The raw public reads went through TCRdb reprocessing: fastp at Q25, MiXCR clone calling, in-frame beta chains kept. Entries are consolidated by CDR3 protein sequence, retaining the most common genes and DNA. The sample includes 590,000 or so distinct CDR3 sequences, with around 13% observed a single time. Of the sample, 7.6% is held by the ten largest clones. The sequencing here drew on PBMCs from blood, taken less than 15 days before vaccination. The receptors were gathered from a man aged 45-60 years who received an inactivated influenza vaccine. Donor details come from another sample of the same person, matched by shared clones.

This clonotype showed up just a few times. The V call is TRBV6-2 or TRBV6-3, the J call TRBJ2-7, with D unclear. Germline V gene data show CDR1 as MNHEY and CDR2 as SVGEGT. V lost 2 bases, J lost 1 base, and 6 bases lay in between. This CDR3 region has 13 residues. The CDR3 region is CASSYRVSYEQYF. CDR3 nucleotide sequence: TGTGCCAGCAGTTACCGGGTTTCCTACGAGCAGTACTTC.

V usage is TRBV24-1 and J usage is TRBJ2-2; 8 nucleotides agree with TRBD1. CDR1 is KGHDR and CDR2 is SFDVKD in the germline V gene. With 5 bases clipped from V and 1 base from J, the junction kept 2 bases outside the gene matches. CDR3 length: 15 amino acids. The CDR3 reads CATSAGTGNTGELFF. The CDR3 DNA reads TGTGCCACCAGTGCCGGGACAGGGAACACCGGGGAGCTGTTTTTT.

The V gene is TRBV21-1, the J gene TRBJ2-3; TRBD2, the table's D call, lacks a check against the DNA. TRBV21-1 is classified as a pseudogene. The length of the CDR3 is 17 residues. The CDR3 sequence: CASSKIGLAESTDTQYF. The CDR3 nucleotides read TGTGCCAGCAGCAAAATCGGACTAGCGGAAAGCACAGATACGCAGTATTTT.

The chain carries TRBV21-1 and TRBJ1-1; the table names TRBD1, a call not compared with the DNA. TRBV21-1 is flagged as a pseudogene. The CDR3 runs 23 residues. CDR3 DNA sequence: TGTGCCAGCAGCAAGTGTAGAGGAGGGAGACAGGGGAGGAGAGCACCGGCTTGCACTGAAGCTTTCTTT. Its translation is CASSKCRGGRQGRRAPACTEAFF.

A few counts support this clonotype. The chain has TRBV7-2 and TRBJ2-5; no definite D call. Germline CDR1 and CDR2: SGHTA and FQGNSA. The V end was cut by 0 bases, the J end by 7 bases, with 12 bases between. The CDR3 is 14 amino acids. For the CDR3, the DNA is TGTGCCAGCAGCTTAGCGAGTGGGTCGGGGACCCAGTACTTC. This gives the protein CASSLASGSGTQYF.

The rearrangement joins TRBV6-2 or TRBV6-3 to TRBJ2-7; no clear D. Germline CDR1 reads MNHEY; CDR2 reads SVGEGT. V was cut by 8 bases and J by 3 bases, with 11 bases left in between. The CDR3 covers 12 residues. For the CDR3, the DNA is TGTGCCAGCGGCCTCTACAGCTACGAGCAGTACTTC. Translating it yields CASGLYSYEQYF.

The J gene is TRBJ2-2, the V gene TRBV20-1, with 8 positions matching TRBD1. CDR1 is DFQATT, CDR2 SNEGSKA, per germline (reference sequence). The CDR3 consists of 13 residues. After removal of 3 bases from V and 7 bases from J, the junction contained 4 bases not matched to a gene. In nucleotides, the CDR3 is TGCAGTGCTAGGGCCAGGGGGCTCGGGGAGCTGTTTTTT. As protein: CSARARGLGELFF.

The J gene is TRBJ2-7, the V gene TRBV10-3; 7 bases match TRBD2. This CDR3 is built from 14 residues. Trimming took 2 bases from V and 0 from J; bases not matched to a gene: 1. CDR1 ENHRY and CDR2 SYGVKD come from the germline V gene. CDR3 nucleotide sequence: TGTGCCATCAGTGAGGGGAGGGGCTCCTACGAGCAGTACTTC. This codes for CAISEGRGSYEQYF.

The V call is TRBV25-1, the J call TRBJ1-1, with D tentatively TRBD1 (6 bases). This CDR3 has 14 residues. The V gene lost 6 bases and the J gene lost 0 bases, with 11 bases spanning the gap. CDR1 is MGHDK and CDR2 is SYGVNS in the germline V gene. Here the CDR3 reads CASRGTSMNTEAFF. The CDR3 DNA sequence: TGTGCCAGCAGAGGGACATCGATGAACACTGAAGCTTTCTTT.

This clonotype was counted a few times. V gene TRBV4-3 combines with J gene TRBJ1-2; the D is unclear. This CDR3 has 16 residues. Germline V gene data show CDR1 as LGHNA and CDR2 as YSLEER. Trimming took off 3 bases at V and 0 bases at J, with 14 bases between the two ends. CDR3 DNA: TGCGCCAGCAGCCAGGGTTTGACGCCGGCTAACTATGGCTACACCTTC. Translation: CASSQGLTPANYGYTF.

A few counts support this clonotype. This sequence joins TRBV29-1 and TRBJ2-5; D perhaps matches TRBD2 (7 bases). The ends were cut back, 3 bases at V and 2 bases at J, with 10 bases in the middle. The CDR3 contains 13 residues. CDR1 is SQVTM and CDR2 is ANQGSEA in the germline V gene. Here the CDR3 reads CSVDRGGQETQYF. The CDR3 bases are TGCAGCGTTGATAGGGGGGGGCAAGAGACCCAGTACTTC.

This clonotype has a handful of counts. DNA of the CDR3: TGTGCCAGCAGCCTTAGCGGGAGGTACACAGATACGCAGTATTTT. This gives the protein CASSLSGRYTDTQYF. The chain combines TRBV9 with TRBJ2-3; 10 bases align to TRBD2. CDR1 SGDLS and CDR2 YYNGEE come from the germline V gene. Unmatched junction bases numbered 4, after V lost 4 bases and J lost 2 bases. The CDR3 extends over 15 amino acids.

There are a few counts of this clonotype. This chain joins TRBV20-1 and TRBJ2-1; 10 nucleotides line up with TRBD2. V was clipped by 6 bases and J by 6 bases; unmatched bases: 8. CDR1 is DFQATT, CDR2 SNEGSKA, per germline (reference sequence). This CDR3 region has 14 residues. The CDR3 here is CSAKASGRSNEQFF. CDR3 bases: TGCAGTGCCAAGGCTAGCGGGAGAAGCAATGAGCAGTTCTTC.

This clonotype was detected many times. J is TRBJ2-3 and V is TRBV5-1, with D maybe TRBD1 (5 bases). Looked up from germline, CDR1 is SGHRS and CDR2 is YFSETQ. The CDR3 runs 14 residues. The V end lost 3 bases, the J end lost 2 bases, and 10 bases lay between the germline ends. The CDR3, as DNA: TGCGCCAGCAGCTGGGGCTCCCCCACAGATACGCAGTATTTT. As protein: CASSWGSPTDTQYF.

Note on this clonotype: A much more abundant neighbour one base away suggests this may be a read error. V and J are TRBV12-3 or TRBV12-4 and TRBJ1-2, with D hard to call. The CDR3 is 12 residues long. Trimming cost V 6 bases and J 5 bases, with 10 bases left between them. For the CDR3, the DNA is TGTGCCAGCAGATTACGGCAGTATGGCTACACCTTC. Translating it yields CASRLRQYGYTF.

This clonotype has ten or more counts. V usage is TRBV9 and J usage is TRBJ2-3, with a weak D call TRBD2 (6 bases). V lost 0 bases and J 0 bases, leaving 8 bases between the germline ends. The CDR3 totals 15 residues. CDR1 is SGDLS, CDR2 YYNGEE, per germline. CDR3 region: CASSVGGVSTDTQYF. The CDR3 bases are TGTGCCAGCAGCGTAGGCGGGGTGAGCACAGATACGCAGTATTTT. Filled out from reference TRBV9 and TRBJ2-3, the complete variable domain reads DSGVTQTPKHLITATGQRVTLRCSPRSGDLSVYWYQQSLDQGLQFLIQYYNGEERAKGNILERFSAQQFPDLHSELNLSSLELGDSALYFCASSVGGVSTDTQYFGPGTRLTVL.

This clonotype was found once. The chain couples TRBV7-6 to TRBJ2-3; 7 bases line up with TRBD1. The germline CDR1 and CDR2 sequences are SGHVS and FNYEAQ. J gave up 4 bases and V 1 base, and 5 bases lay outside the gene matches. This CDR3 is built from 15 residues. The CDR3 nucleotides are TGTGCCAGCAGCTTAGGGGGGACAGTTCCAGATACGCAGTATTTT. Translated, it gives CASSLGGTVPDTQYF.

This clonotype was detected ten times or more. V is TRBV29-1 and J is TRBJ2-3; D might be TRBD1 (6 bases). The CDR3 loop spans 16 amino acids. Germline CDR1 and CDR2: SQVTM and ANQGSEA. V gave up 7 bases and J gave up 3 bases, with 23 bases separating them. DNA of the CDR3: TGCAGCGCCCGAAGGGGCTTACAGGGTACGACAGATACGCAGTATTTT. Protein: CSARRGLQGTTDTQYF.

V usage is TRBV12-3 or TRBV12-4 and J usage is TRBJ1-5, with TRBD1 matching 7 bases. The CDR3 contains 15 residues. V lost 4 bases and J lost 4; bases outside the gene matches: 7. CDR3 sequence: CASSSRTGVNQPQHF. The CDR3 DNA is TGTGCCAGCAGTTCAAGGACAGGAGTAAATCAGCCCCAGCATTTT.

The rearrangement uses TRBV24-1 and TRBJ2-1; 11 bases fit TRBD2. Germline CDR1 and CDR2: KGHDR and SFDVKD. This CDR3 is built from 16 residues. The V gene end was trimmed by 3 bases and the J gene end by 4 bases; junction bases not matched to a gene: 4. The CDR3 here is CATSDQRLAGYNEQFF. The CDR3 DNA reads TGTGCCACCAGTGATCAACGACTAGCGGGATACAATGAGCAGTTCTTC.

This clonotype has only a few counts. This chain connects TRBV20-1 to TRBJ2-3; 9 bases are a match to TRBD2. The V segment lost 5 bases and the J segment 6 bases; nucleotides outside the gene matches: 6. From germline, CDR1 is DFQATT and CDR2 SNEGSKA (reference sequence). This CDR3 is built from 13 residues. CDR3 protein: CSAVISGSDTQYF. CDR3 bases: TGCAGTGCTGTTATTAGCGGGAGTGATACGCAGTATTTT.

The chain couples TRBV20-1 to TRBJ2-1, with TRBD2 matching over 7 bases. The CDR3 extends over 15 amino acids. Germline CDR1 reads DFQATT; CDR2 reads SNEGSKA (reference sequence). With V trimmed by 6 bases and J by 5 bases, 13 bases remained unmatched. Written as DNA, the CDR3 is TGCAGTGCCAGACTAACTAGCGTCAAGGACAATGAGCAGTTCTTC. Translated: CSARLTSVKDNEQFF.

In its sample, this clonotype was seen a few times. The V gene is TRBV7-9, the J gene TRBJ1-1; a weak D match, TRBD1 (6 bases). Germline assignment: CDR1 SEHNR and CDR2 FQNEAQ (reference sequence). This CDR3 is built from 14 residues. V was clipped by 5 bases and J by 1 base, with 11 bases between them. For the CDR3, the DNA is TGTGCCAGCAGCCCACAGGGTTCGAACACTGAAGCTTTCTTT. It is translated as CASSPQGSNTEAFF.

The table lists this clonotype with a few counts. This chain joins TRBV11-2 and TRBJ2-3; D remains ambiguous. With 7 bases removed from V and 1 base from J, the gap between germline ends came to 15 bases. Germline V gives CDR1 SGHAT, CDR2 FQNNGV. CDR3 size: 15 residues. The CDR3 nucleotides are TGTGCCAGCAACCTCATCGGCAGTCGCACAGATACGCAGTATTTT. This translates into CASNLIGSRTDTQYF.

This clonotype came up a few times. DNA for the CDR3: TGCGCCAGCAGCCAAAATCGCTACGGGCTCAACACCGGGGAGCTGTTTTTT. It encodes CASSQNRYGLNTGELFF. This rearrangement joins TRBV5-1 to TRBJ2-2, with unresolved D. The CDR3 is made up of 17 amino acids. In germline, CDR1 is SGHRS, CDR2 YFSETQ. Trimming stripped 4 bases from V and 2 bases from J, with 18 bases between.

The rearrangement uses TRBV27 and TRBJ2-5; 10 nucleotides match TRBD2. The germline V gene encodes CDR1 MNHEY and CDR2 SMNVEV (reference sequence). The V gene end was trimmed by 6 bases and the J gene end by 2 bases; junction bases not matched to a gene: 3. The CDR3 totals 14 residues. In DNA form, the CDR3 reads TGTGCCAGCAGCGGTAGCGGGAGGCAAGAGACCCAGTACTTC. Protein product: CASSGSGRQETQYF.

At least ten counts were recorded for this clonotype. The chain carries TRBV2 and TRBJ1-5; D unclear. CDR3 length: 13 amino acids. V was clipped by 3 bases and J by 0 bases, with 3 bases between them. Germline V gives CDR1 SNHLY, CDR2 FYNNEI. The CDR3 protein is CASSDYSNQPQHF. The CDR3 nucleotides are TGTGCCAGCAGTGATTATAGCAATCAGCCCCAGCATTTT.